The 25 T cell receptor beta chains below were found in one sample sequenced in a study of T cell repertoires in aging, cancer and after chemotherapy (dated by TCRdb to between 2019 and 2020). Genomic DNA extracted from peripheral blood, rather than sorted cells or RNA, was used as the source for amplification of TCR beta rearrangements. The listed sequencing device is Illumina MiSeq. Multiplex touch-down PCR with a mixed TRB-A/B primer pool was used to amplify rearranged TRB sequences covering the V, D and J segments. Using fastp at Q25 and MiXCR, TCRdb reprocessed the public reads and kept productive beta chains. All rows with the same CDR3 protein become a single entry with the most common DNA and genes. Present in this sample are 2,500 or so distinct CDR3 sequences, about 60% of which were seen just once. The ten largest clones capture roughly 73% of the sample. Sequenced sample: blood. The receptor set was obtained from a human donor with a blood cancer.

This chain links TRBV5-6 with TRBJ1-2, with 8 bases aligning to TRBD1. CDR1 and CDR2 (germline): SGHDT, YYEEEE. CDR3 length equals 15 residues. V gave up 0 bases and J gave up 2 bases; unmatched junction bases: 3. For the CDR3, the DNA is TGTGCCAGCAGCTTGGGGACAGGGTTCAACTATGGCTACACCTTC. This codes for CASSLGTGFNYGYTF.

The chain is built from TRBV6-5 and TRBJ2-1; possible D gene TRBD1, 6 bases. Trimming left V 10 bases short and J 4 bases short, with 20 bases between. The CDR3 extends over 15 amino acids. Germline V gene lookup returns CDR1 MNHEY and CDR2 SVGAGI. The CDR3 sequence: CATMPGGIAYNEQFF. DNA for the CDR3: TGTGCCACTATGCCTGGGGGCATCGCGTACAATGAGCAGTTCTTC.

The rearrangement uses TRBV19 and TRBJ2-1; the match to TRBD2 covers 12 bases. CDR1 and CDR2 from the germline V gene are LNHDA and SQIVND (reference sequence). V lost 5 bases and J lost 7; bases outside the gene matches: 12. This CDR3 region has 17 residues. The DNA for the CDR3 is TGTGCCAGTAGTTCAGACCGTGGACTAGCGGGAACGAATGAGCAGTTCTTC. Translating gives CASSSDRGLAGTNEQFF.

There are a few counts of this clonotype. The rearrangement links TRBV12-3 or TRBV12-4 to TRBJ2-1; D unclear. This CDR3 is built from 13 residues. The V end was cut by 6 bases, the J end by 7 bases, with 13 bases between. CDR3: CASSPPSTNEQFF. For the CDR3, the DNA is TGTGCCAGCAGCCCCCCTAGTACGAATGAGCAGTTCTTC.

Points on this clonotype: The junction departs from germline at one end; a sequencing error may be responsible. V and J are TRBV7-2 and TRBJ2-2, with D possibly matching TRBD1 (5 bases). The CDR3 consists of 15 residues. CDR1 SGHTA and CDR2 FQGNSA come from the germline V gene. The chain's CDR3 is CASSLRQPNAGELFF. The CDR3 DNA sequence: TGTGCCAGCAGCTTAAGACAGCCGAACGCCGGGGAGCTGTTTTTT.

The rearrangement joins TRBV6-4 to TRBJ1-2; unclear D gene. V gave up 10 bases and J gave up 10 bases, with 16 bases separating them. The CDR3 is 11 amino acids. Germline loops: CDR1 MRHNA, CDR2 SNTAGT. The CDR3 DNA sequence: TGTGCCATCCTCCATAGGAGGGACTACACCTTC. Protein sequence: CAILHRRDYTF.

The rearrangement joins TRBV20-1 to TRBJ1-1, with 7 bases lining up with TRBD1. This CDR3 has 13 amino acids. Trimming removed 3 bases from V and 3 bases from J; junction bases left unmatched: 4. CDR1 and CDR2 from the germline V gene are DFQATT and SNEGSKA (reference sequence). CDR3 sequence reads: CSASGQGDTEAFF. As DNA, the CDR3 is TGCAGTGCTAGTGGTCAGGGGGACACTGAAGCTTTCTTT.

V and J are TRBV11-1 and TRBJ1-5, with D perhaps TRBD1 (6 bases). The CDR3 length is 10 residues. Germline lookup yields CDR1 SGHAT and CDR2 FQDESV (reference sequence). The CDR3 loop is CEGENQPQHF. CDR3 sequence (DNA): TGTGAGGGGGAGAATCAGCCCCAGCATTTT.

This clonotype was seen only a few times. This chain links TRBV6-2 or TRBV6-3 with TRBJ1-2; no clear D. V was shortened by 0 bases and J by 3 bases, with 8 bases between the two germline ends. The CDR3 sequence is 14 residues long. Per germline, CDR1 MNHEY and CDR2 SVGEGT. CDR3 DNA: TGTGCCAGCAGTTACTCATGGCAGGACTATGGCTACACCTTC. As protein: CASSYSWQDYGYTF.

The CDR3, as DNA: TGCAGTGCCCGGGGGCAGGACAATCAGCCCCAGCATTTT. Amino acid sequence: CSARGQDNQPQHF. The chain recombines TRBV20-1 with TRBJ1-5, with D maybe TRBD1 (6 bases). The CDR3 runs 13 residues. Between the trimmed V and J ends, which lost 6 bases and 3 bases, there was a span of 12 bases. Germline CDR1 is DFQATT and CDR2 is SNEGSKA (reference sequence).

The chain joins TRBV5-4 to TRBJ1-4; D is unclear. Looked up from germline, CDR1 is SGHNT and CDR2 is YYREEE (reference sequence). The CDR3 is 16 amino acids. V lost 4 bases, J lost 0 bases, and 13 bases lay in between. The CDR3 spells CASSRFYRATNEKLFF. In nucleotides, the CDR3 is TGTGCCAGCAGCCGCTTCTACAGAGCAACTAATGAAAAACTGTTTTTT.

This clonotype has just a few counts. This chain connects TRBV6-2 or TRBV6-3 to TRBJ2-1; D possibly uses TRBD1 or TRBD2 (6 bases each). The CDR3 consists of 16 residues. V was shortened by 6 bases and J by 0 bases, with 15 bases between the two germline ends. CDR1 MNHEY and CDR2 SVGEGT come from the germline V gene. CDR3 coding DNA: TGTGCCAGCAGGGGTCTAGAGGGGGGCTCCTACAATGAGCAGTTCTTC. It translates to CASRGLEGGSYNEQFF.

This clonotype was found a few times. V gene TRBV6-5 combines with J gene TRBJ2-7, with D uncertain. The CDR3 extends over 13 amino acids. Germline V gene data show CDR1 as MNHEY and CDR2 as SVGAGI. The V gene lost 5 bases and the J gene lost 4 bases, with 12 bases spanning the gap. CDR3 in amino acids: CASSPPGGYEQYF. In nucleotides, the CDR3 is TGTGCCAGCAGTCCCCCGGGTGGGTACGAGCAGTACTTC.

The V and J genes are TRBV30 and TRBJ2-7; 11 bases are a match to TRBD2. Per the germline V gene, CDR1 is GTSNPN and CDR2 is SVGIG (reference sequence). This CDR3 has 16 amino acids. Losses at the gene ends were 0 bases for V and 7 bases for J; bases not matched to a gene: 11. CDR3 amino acids: CAWSVPGTSGLREQYF. CDR3 DNA: TGTGCCTGGAGTGTACCCGGGACTAGCGGATTGAGAGAGCAGTACTTC.

This clonotype appeared a few times. The J gene is TRBJ2-3, the V gene TRBV10-3; maybe TRBD1 (5 bases). CDR3 length: 13 amino acids. Germline CDR1 reads ENHRY; CDR2 reads SYGVKD. Trimming left V 11 bases short and J 6 bases short, with 18 bases between. CDR3 bases: TGTGCCGCTGGTCCCAGGGCAGGGGATACGCAGTATTTT. This translates into CAAGPRAGDTQYF.

The CDR3: CASSKQGNYGYTF. The CDR3 DNA sequence: TGTGCCAGTAGCAAACAGGGGAACTATGGCTACACCTTC. The rearrangement links TRBV19 to TRBJ1-2; 7 bases agree with TRBD1. There are 13 residues in the CDR3. V shed 6 bases, J shed 2 bases, and the junction held 3 bases outside the gene matches. Germline V gives CDR1 LNHDA, CDR2 SQIVND (reference sequence).

This clonotype was recorded a few times. V usage is TRBV19 and J usage is TRBJ2-5, with D perhaps TRBD1 or TRBD2 (6 bases each). V lost 4 bases and J lost 5, with 11 bases in between. CDR1 and CDR2 (germline): LNHDA, SQIVND (reference sequence). This CDR3 comprises 13 residues. CDR3 sequence: CASSTTGGETQYF. The DNA of the CDR3 is TGTGCCAGTAGTACGACAGGAGGGGAGACCCAGTACTTC.

V is TRBV6-2 or TRBV6-3 and J is TRBJ1-2; perhaps TRBD1 as D (6 bases). V dropped 5 bases and J dropped 8 bases, with 18 bases sitting between them. This CDR3 comprises 14 residues. Germline CDR1 reads MNHEY; CDR2 reads SVGEGT. CDR3 nucleotides: TGTGCCAGCAGTGAGCAAGCGGGGGCTAGGGGCTACACCTTC. This sequence encodes CASSEQAGARGYTF.

The rearrangement uses TRBV30 and TRBJ1-2; a weak D match, TRBD1 (5 bases). The germline CDR1 and CDR2 sequences are GTSNPN and SVGIG (reference sequence). V was pared by 2 bases and J by 9 bases, with 13 bases between. The CDR3 spans 12 residues. DNA for the CDR3: TGTGCCTGGAGTAGGGGCCCTGGGAGCTACACCTTC. This codes for CAWSRGPGSYTF.

The CDR3 loop is CASSWRGGNEQFF. The CDR3 coding sequence is TGTGCCAGCAGCTGGCGAGGAGGCAATGAGCAGTTCTTC. The V and J genes are TRBV7-6 and TRBJ2-1, with D possibly TRBD2 on 5 matching bases. The V end lost 4 bases, the J end lost 6 bases, and 10 bases lay between the germline ends. There are 13 residues in the CDR3. The V gene's germline CDR1 is SGHVS and CDR2 FNYEAQ.

V usage is TRBV6-9 and J usage is TRBJ1-2; 10 positions match TRBD1. Germline V gene sequence: CDR1 MNHGY, CDR2 SVAAGI. The J segment lost 4 bases and the V segment lost 9 bases, leaving 5 bases of the junction unmatched. The length of the CDR3 is 13 residues. In DNA form, the CDR3 reads TGTGCCAGTAGCGGACAGGGGGTCTATGGCTACACCTTC. Translation gives CASSGQGVYGYTF.

On this clonotype: Relative to the germline gene, one junction end is altered; a read error may explain this. This chain joins TRBV6-5 and TRBJ2-6; D not resolved. Germline V CDR1 and CDR2: MNHEY, SVGAGI. This CDR3 region has 17 residues. CDR3 region: CASSYARLSSGDNVLTF. The DNA for the CDR3 is TGTGCCAGCAGTTACGCACGTCTGAGCTCTGGGGACAACGTCCTGACTTTC.

J is TRBJ2-3 and V is TRBV6-5; D remains unclear. The CDR3 has 13 residues. Germline V CDR1 and CDR2: MNHEY, SVGAGI. V lost 10 bases and J 2 bases, leaving 13 bases between the germline ends. The CDR3 DNA reads as TGTGCCACTATGGACGGATTCACAGATACGCAGTATTTT. It codes for CATMDGFTDTQYF.

The table lists this clonotype with a few counts. This sequence joins TRBV29-1 and TRBJ2-5, with D unresolved. This CDR3 spans 10 amino acids. Per the germline V gene, CDR1 is SQVTM and CDR2 is ANQGSEA. Trimming shortened V by 3 bases and J by 1 base, and 0 bases separated the two germline ends. The CDR3 nucleotides read TGCAGCGTTGACCAAGAGACCCAGTACTTC. It yields the protein CSVDQETQYF.

The chain carries TRBV12-3 or TRBV12-4 and TRBJ2-5; TRBD2 aligns across 8 bases. This CDR3 comprises 15 residues. Trimming removed 3 bases from V and 4 bases from J; junction bases left unmatched: 7. This CDR3 reads CASSLGLAGLETQYF. The CDR3 nucleotides are TGTGCCAGCAGTTTGGGGCTAGCGGGTTTAGAGACCCAGTACTTC.